This is a list of T cell receptor delta chains from one sample in a study of gamma-delta T cells after stem cell transplantation. TCRdb reprocessed the RT-PCR reads using CATT. Of about 1,500 delta-chain clones detected, roughly 7.7% appear once; the ten largest clones hold about half. Material for sequencing was gamma-delta T cells. The receptors derive from a human donor. It is not recorded whose cells these are; they may come from a transplant donor. Each CDR3 is given without its conserved first and last residue. Each record gives: V gene, J gene, CDR3 protein.

v_call: TRDV2; j_call: TRDJ1; cdr3_aa: ACDTAARGSQYADKLI
v_call: TRDV2; j_call: TRDJ1; cdr3_aa: ACDKLGDTGKLI
v_call: TRDV2; j_call: TRDJ1; cdr3_aa: ACDTVLLGDTQTYTDTLI
v_call: TRDV2; j_call: TRDJ1; cdr3_aa: ACDSVGFRPTDKLI
v_call: TRDV2; j_call: TRDJ1; cdr3_aa: ACDTVSLGDSYTDKLI
v_call: TRDV2; j_call: TRDJ1; cdr3_aa: ACDPLPNTGGYTDKLI
v_call: TRDV2; j_call: TRDJ1; cdr3_aa: ACDSLLGTYTDKLI
v_call: TRDV2; j_call: TRDJ1; cdr3_aa: ACDPLGGLTDKLI
v_call: TRDV2; j_call: TRDJ1; cdr3_aa: ACDTIEGNGATKLI
v_call: TRDV2; j_call: TRDJ1; cdr3_aa: ACDTLGGNTDKLI
v_call: TRDV2; j_call: TRDJ1; cdr3_aa: ACDVLGDTSDKLI
v_call: TRDV2; j_call: TRDJ1; cdr3_aa: ACDTVLGDTRLRELI
v_call: TRDV2; j_call: TRDJ1; cdr3_aa: ACDTLGTGGSYTDKLI
v_call: TRDV2; j_call: TRDJ1; cdr3_aa: ACDTVLGDTGKLI
v_call: TRDV2; j_call: TRDJ1; cdr3_aa: ACDRLGAQYTDKLI
v_call: TRDV2; j_call: TRDJ2; cdr3_aa: ACDTLGGTLTAQLF
v_call: TRDV2; j_call: TRDJ1; cdr3_aa: ACDSLLPANTGGYADPKLI
v_call: TRDV2; j_call: TRDJ1; cdr3_aa: ACDTVGTGGYPLRDKLI
v_call: TRDV2; j_call: TRDJ3; cdr3_aa: ACDRVPPGSSWDTRQMF
v_call: TRDV2; j_call: TRDJ3; cdr3_aa: ACDTLSGDTRAWDTRQMF
v_call: TRDV2; j_call: TRDJ1; cdr3_aa: ACDTLPTSGLGDTDKLI
v_call: TRDV2; j_call: TRDJ1; cdr3_aa: ACDHVVLGDTVDKLI
v_call: TRDV2; j_call: TRDJ1; cdr3_aa: ACDIVLTGGYPLRDKLI
v_call: TRDV2; j_call: TRDJ3; cdr3_aa: ACDTLRGPLGSCDTRPMF
v_call: TRDV2; j_call: TRDJ1; cdr3_aa: ACDTVAGGYLHTDKLI
v_call: TRDV2; j_call: TRDJ1; cdr3_aa: ACDRLGSKFKLI
v_call: TRDV2; j_call: TRDJ1; cdr3_aa: ACDPLGYNTDKLI
v_call: TRDV2; j_call: TRDJ1; cdr3_aa: ALIGLAGGYGSTDKLI
v_call: TRDV2; j_call: TRDJ1; cdr3_aa: ACDTVSYEVGRAYTDKLI
v_call: TRDV2; j_call: TRDJ3; cdr3_aa: ACDTVGGSRSWDTRQMF
v_call: TRDV2; j_call: TRDJ1; cdr3_aa: ACDTMGAYDKLI
v_call: TRDV2; j_call: TRDJ1; cdr3_aa: ACDHVGTGGYTDKLI
v_call: TRDV2; j_call: TRDJ1; cdr3_aa: ACDEMAPGRYTDKLI
v_call: TRDV2; j_call: TRDJ1; cdr3_aa: ACDTVDGGYSSTDKLI
v_call: TRDV2; j_call: TRDJ1; cdr3_aa: ACDTLLGDGATDKLI
v_call: TRDV2; j_call: TRDJ1; cdr3_aa: ACDTAARTLANTDKLI
v_call: TRDV2; j_call: TRDJ1; cdr3_aa: ACDEISLGDTSYTDKLI
v_call: TRDV2; j_call: TRDJ1; cdr3_aa: ACDLVGGSTDKLI
v_call: TRDV2; j_call: TRDJ1; cdr3_aa: ACHEVLGVHYTDKLI
v_call: TRDV2; j_call: TRDJ3; cdr3_aa: ACDTGGPSSRDTRQMF
v_call: TRDV2; j_call: TRDJ3; cdr3_aa: ACDTVEIGGYGQSSWDTRQMF
v_call: TRDV2; j_call: TRDJ1; cdr3_aa: ACDTVLPVTDKLI